This entry features one TCR beta chain sequence. The data were obtained in a study of blood T cell repertoires in COVID-19. Background on the study: Both acute and convalescent COVID-19 samples were obtained from the United States, Italy and Spain. The analysed material was cDNA or gDNA that came from T cells, B-cell-depleted T cells, or PBMCs.

Each participant's cohort was designated according to participant-reported clinical history. In the authors' workflow: Estimation of nucleated cell counts relied on the amplification of reference gene primers. Here immunoSEQ multiplex PCR was the method, and the copy in TCRdb shows in-frame clones only, minus some. That table furnishes V, J and clone size, whereas the DNA furnished D and trimming. The table shows a few hundred thousand clones, with more than 65% occurring only once. The sequence was obtained from a man over 45 who had recovered from COVID-19. The sample taken for sequencing was PBMCs or T cells enriched from blood (not recorded which).

The CDR3 bases are TGTGCCAGCAGTCGTGGACAGTACACTGAAGCTTTCTTT. It encodes CASSRGQYTEAFF. V and J are TRBV27 and TRBJ1-1; maybe TRBD1 (6 bases). The CDR3 totals 13 residues. Germline V gene data show CDR1 as MNHEY and CDR2 as SMNVEV (reference sequence). Trimming left V 5 bases short and J 3 bases short, with 10 bases between.